A selection of T cell receptor beta chains follows, all from one sample in a study of blood T cell repertoires in COVID-19. Profiled with immunoSEQ multiplex PCR; TCRdb holds only in-frame clones, not every one. The table has fewer than 400,000 clones, over 80% seen once. The sequenced sample was PBMCs or T cells enriched from blood (not recorded which). The receptors derive from a woman under 30 who had recovered from COVID-19. CDR3s include the opening cysteine and the closing phenylalanine or tryptophan. Each record gives: V gene, J gene, D gene, clone size, CDR3 protein, CDR3 DNA. A D gene is named only where the DNA matches it firmly. Not all rows give a size; the values are once, few, many and, for expanded clones, a class.

v_call: TRBV6-5
j_call: TRBJ2-3
d_call: .
clone_size: .
cdr3_aa: CASSYDRGTDTQYF
cdr3_nt: TGTGCCAGCAGTTACGATCGGGGGACAGATACGCAGTATTTT

v_call: TRBV19
j_call: TRBJ2-1
d_call: .
clone_size: .
cdr3_aa: CASSIIGLHYNEQFF
cdr3_nt: TGTGCCAGTAGTATAATCGGACTCCACTACAATGAGCAGTTCTTC

v_call: TRBV27
j_call: TRBJ2-1
d_call: TRBD2
clone_size: .
cdr3_aa: CASSFMVPGLADYNEQFF
cdr3_nt: TGTGCCAGCAGTTTTATGGTGCCAGGACTAGCGGACTACAATGAGCAGTTCTTC

v_call: TRBV16
j_call: TRBJ2-2
d_call: .
clone_size: many
cdr3_aa: CASSLLGLSNTGELFF
cdr3_nt: TGTGCCAGCAGCCTACTGGGCCTTTCGAACACCGGGGAGCTGTTTTTT

v_call: TRBV15
j_call: TRBJ2-7
d_call: TRBD1
clone_size: .
cdr3_aa: CATQIGTGGIYEQYF
cdr3_nt: TGTGCCACCCAAATTGGGACAGGGGGCATCTACGAGCAGTACTTC

v_call: TRBV4-3
j_call: TRBJ2-7
d_call: .
clone_size: .
cdr3_aa: CASSRGQGLYEQYF
cdr3_nt: TGCGCCAGCAGCCGGGGACAAGGCTTATACGAGCAGTACTTC

v_call: TRBV4-3
j_call: TRBJ2-1
d_call: .
clone_size: .
cdr3_aa: CASSSSDLAGYEQFF
cdr3_nt: TGCGCCAGCAGCTCCTCGGATTTGGCGGGGTATGAGCAGTTCTTC

v_call: TRBV24-1
j_call: TRBJ2-5
d_call: TRBD1
clone_size: .
cdr3_aa: CATSDYLGQGGEETQYF
cdr3_nt: TGTGCCACCAGTGATTACCTAGGACAGGGGGGGGAAGAGACCCAGTACTTC

v_call: TRBV25-1
j_call: TRBJ1-2
d_call: .
clone_size: .
cdr3_aa: CASSDSFGYTF
cdr3_nt: TGTGCCAGCAGTGATTCGTTCGGCTACACCTTC

v_call: TRBV4-2
j_call: TRBJ2-1
d_call: TRBD1
clone_size: .
cdr3_aa: CASSLEQGDRYNEQFF
cdr3_nt: TGTGCCAGCAGCCTCGAACAGGGGGACCGATACAATGAGCAGTTCTTC

v_call: TRBV19
j_call: TRBJ1-6
d_call: .
clone_size: .
cdr3_aa: CASKIGRGGSPLHF
cdr3_nt: TGTGCCAGTAAGATCGGCCGGGGGGGCTCACCCCTCCACTTT

v_call: TRBV30
j_call: TRBJ1-1
d_call: .
clone_size: .
cdr3_aa: CAWSGVNTEAFF
cdr3_nt: TGTGCCTGGAGTGGCGTGAACACTGAAGCTTTCTTT

v_call: TRBV19
j_call: TRBJ1-4
d_call: .
clone_size: .
cdr3_aa: CASRGTTNEKLFF
cdr3_nt: TGTGCCAGCCGGGGTACAACTAATGAAAAACTGTTTTTT

v_call: TRBV4-3
j_call: TRBJ2-2
d_call: TRBD1
clone_size: .
cdr3_aa: CASSQGTGTGLSSGELFF
cdr3_nt: TGCGCCAGCAGCCAAGGGACCGGGACAGGGTTATCTTCCGGGGAGCTGTTTTTT

v_call: TRBV7-3
j_call: TRBJ2-2
d_call: .
clone_size: .
cdr3_aa: CASSPRSAGANGELFF
cdr3_nt: TGTGCCAGCAGCCCAAGGTCCGCGGGGGCGAACGGGGAGCTGTTTTTT

v_call: TRBV27
j_call: TRBJ2-1
d_call: TRBD1
clone_size: .
cdr3_aa: CASSFTGGGNEQFF
cdr3_nt: TGTGCCAGCAGTTTTACAGGGGGAGGTAATGAGCAGTTCTTC

v_call: TRBV7-8
j_call: TRBJ2-7
d_call: .
clone_size: .
cdr3_aa: CASSLATRIEQYF
cdr3_nt: TGTGCCAGCAGCTTAGCTACTAGAATCGAGCAGTACTTC

v_call: TRBV30
j_call: TRBJ2-5
d_call: .
clone_size: .
cdr3_aa: CAWSVGGVGTQYF
cdr3_nt: TGTGCCTGGAGTGTAGGGGGTGTAGGGACCCAGTACTTC

v_call: TRBV10-3
j_call: TRBJ1-2
d_call: .
clone_size: .
cdr3_aa: CAISVVSREHGYTF
cdr3_nt: TGTGCCATCAGTGTAGTGTCCAGGGAACATGGCTACACCTTC

v_call: TRBV2
j_call: TRBJ2-2
d_call: .
clone_size: .
cdr3_aa: CASSGRGLTGELFF
cdr3_nt: TGTGCCAGCAGTGGCAGGGGTTTGACCGGGGAGCTGTTTTTT

v_call: TRBV4-1
j_call: TRBJ2-2
d_call: TRBD2
clone_size: .
cdr3_aa: CASSQVLAGLNTGELFF
cdr3_nt: TGCGCCAGCAGCCAAGTCCTAGCGGGGCTCAACACCGGGGAGCTGTTTTTT

v_call: TRBV2
j_call: TRBJ1-2
d_call: TRBD1
clone_size: .
cdr3_aa: CASSGGQGSYGYTF
cdr3_nt: TGTGCCAGCAGCGGTGGACAGGGGTCCTATGGCTACACCTTC

v_call: TRBV2
j_call: TRBJ1-3
d_call: .
clone_size: .
cdr3_aa: CASSEPTGLMEVSGNTIYF
cdr3_nt: TGTGCCAGCAGTGAACCGACAGGCTTGATGGAAGTCTCTGGAAACACCATATATTTT

v_call: TRBV5-1
j_call: TRBJ2-1
d_call: TRBD2
clone_size: .
cdr3_aa: CASSVTSAYNEQFF
cdr3_nt: TGCGCCAGCAGCGTGACTAGCGCCTACAATGAGCAGTTCTTC

v_call: TRBV6-5
j_call: TRBJ2-7
d_call: .
clone_size: .
cdr3_aa: CASAGQTLYEQYF
cdr3_nt: TGTGCCAGCGCGGGACAGACACTCTACGAGCAGTACTTC

v_call: TRBV5-8
j_call: TRBJ1-6
d_call: TRBD1
clone_size: .
cdr3_aa: CASSLSTGANTSPLHF
cdr3_nt: TGTGCCAGCAGTCTCTCTACAGGGGCCAACACTTCACCCCTCCACTTT

v_call: TRBV29-1
j_call: TRBJ1-1
d_call: .
clone_size: few
cdr3_aa: CSVASASLTEAFF
cdr3_nt: TGCAGCGTCGCGTCAGCGTCACTCACTGAAGCTTTCTTT

v_call: TRBV19
j_call: TRBJ2-3
d_call: TRBD2
clone_size: .
cdr3_aa: CASSIGRLAGPSTDTQYF
cdr3_nt: TGTGCCAGTAGTATAGGAAGACTAGCGGGGCCTAGCACAGATACGCAGTATTTT

v_call: TRBV28
j_call: TRBJ1-4
d_call: TRBD1
clone_size: .
cdr3_aa: CASRRSSGGNEKLFF
cdr3_nt: TGTGCCAGCAGGCGATCCTCAGGGGGGAATGAAAAACTGTTTTTT

v_call: TRBV29-1
j_call: TRBJ2-2
d_call: .
clone_size: .
cdr3_aa: CSVGLSQLNTGELFF
cdr3_nt: TGCAGCGTTGGTCTTAGCCAGCTGAACACCGGGGAGCTGTTTTTT

v_call: TRBV7-2
j_call: TRBJ1-2
d_call: .
clone_size: .
cdr3_aa: CASSLAGGQAYYGYTF
cdr3_nt: TGTGCCAGCAGCTTAGCGGGTGGCCAGGCCTACTATGGCTACACCTTC

v_call: TRBV6-2/TRBV6-3
j_call: TRBJ2-1
d_call: TRBD1
clone_size: once
cdr3_aa: CASSYSSGTGWGEQFF
cdr3_nt: TGTGCCAGCAGTTACTCATCCGGGACAGGGTGGGGTGAGCAGTTCTTC

v_call: TRBV27
j_call: TRBJ1-2
d_call: .
clone_size: .
cdr3_aa: CASRDSLANYGYTF
cdr3_nt: TGTGCCAGCAGAGACAGTTTAGCTAACTATGGCTACACCTTC

v_call: TRBV6-5
j_call: TRBJ1-2
d_call: TRBD1
clone_size: .
cdr3_aa: CASTRDRGYGYTF
cdr3_nt: TGTGCCAGCACCCGGGACAGGGGTTATGGCTACACCTTC

v_call: TRBV11-2
j_call: TRBJ1-1
d_call: TRBD1
clone_size: once
cdr3_aa: CASSSRDRVSEAFF
cdr3_nt: TGTGCCAGCAGCTCCCGGGACAGGGTGTCCGAAGCTTTCTTT

v_call: TRBV5-1
j_call: TRBJ1-4
d_call: .
clone_size: few
cdr3_aa: CASSLGSGDLEKLFF
cdr3_nt: TGCGCCAGCAGCTTGGGATCCGGAGACCTTGAAAAACTGTTTTTT

v_call: TRBV2
j_call: TRBJ2-7
d_call: TRBD2
clone_size: .
cdr3_aa: CASKLAGATGEQYF
cdr3_nt: TGTGCCAGCAAGTTAGCGGGAGCCACTGGGGAGCAGTACTTC

v_call: TRBV7-4
j_call: TRBJ1-5
d_call: .
clone_size: .
cdr3_aa: CARQGQPQHF
cdr3_nt: TGTGCCAGACAGGGCCAGCCCCAGCATTTT

v_call: TRBV28
j_call: TRBJ2-7
d_call: .
clone_size: once
cdr3_aa: CASSLYRNEQYF
cdr3_nt: TGTGCCAGCAGTTTATACAGGAATGAGCAGTACTTC

v_call: TRBV7-8
j_call: TRBJ1-1
d_call: .
clone_size: .
cdr3_aa: CASSLETGPYTEAFF
cdr3_nt: TGTGCCAGCAGCTTAGAAACAGGGCCATACACTGAAGCTTTCTTT

v_call: TRBV2
j_call: TRBJ2-7
d_call: TRBD2
clone_size: .
cdr3_aa: CARRAGLAAAYEQYF
cdr3_nt: TGTGCCAGACGCGCCGGACTAGCGGCCGCCTACGAGCAGTACTTC

v_call: TRBV9
j_call: TRBJ2-3
d_call: TRBD2
clone_size: .
cdr3_aa: CASRELAVYSTDTQYF
cdr3_nt: TGTGCCAGCAGGGAGCTAGCGGTCTATAGCACAGATACGCAGTATTTT

v_call: TRBV10-3
j_call: TRBJ1-5
d_call: TRBD1
clone_size: few
cdr3_aa: CAISDQGDSNQPQHF
cdr3_nt: TGTGCCATCAGTGACCAGGGGGATAGCAATCAGCCCCAGCATTTT

v_call: TRBV28
j_call: TRBJ2-3
d_call: .
clone_size: .
cdr3_aa: CAVGGQIDTQYF
cdr3_nt: TGTGCCGTCGGGGGACAGATAGATACGCAGTATTTT

v_call: TRBV6-5
j_call: TRBJ1-2
d_call: .
clone_size: .
cdr3_aa: CASRMGRGDYGYTF
cdr3_nt: TGTGCCAGCAGGATGGGGAGGGGAGACTATGGCTACACCTTC

v_call: TRBV7-2
j_call: TRBJ2-7
d_call: TRBD1
clone_size: .
cdr3_aa: CASSLPTGGPSYEQYF
cdr3_nt: TGTGCCAGCAGCTTACCTACAGGGGGCCCCTCCTACGAGCAGTACTTC

v_call: TRBV11-2
j_call: TRBJ2-1
d_call: TRBD2
clone_size: .
cdr3_aa: CASSFTSGRAPGEQFF
cdr3_nt: TGTGCCAGCAGCTTCACTAGCGGGAGGGCCCCCGGTGAGCAGTTCTTC

v_call: TRBV19
j_call: TRBJ2-4
d_call: TRBD2
clone_size: .
cdr3_aa: CASSIAPSGGPYDIQYF
cdr3_nt: TGTGCCAGTAGTATTGCGCCCAGCGGGGGCCCCTATGACATTCAGTACTTC

v_call: TRBV2
j_call: TRBJ2-4
d_call: TRBD1
clone_size: once
cdr3_aa: CASSGQGPWKNIQYF
cdr3_nt: TGTGCCAGCAGTGGACAGGGGCCTTGGAAAAACATTCAGTACTTC

v_call: TRBV18
j_call: TRBJ2-1
d_call: .
clone_size: .
cdr3_aa: CASSPTGPYYNEQFF
cdr3_nt: TGTGCCAGCTCACCAACAGGCCCCTACTACAATGAGCAGTTCTTC

v_call: TRBV28
j_call: TRBJ2-4
d_call: .
clone_size: .
cdr3_aa: CASSLLNRAENIQYF
cdr3_nt: TGTGCCAGCAGTTTGCTGAACAGGGCCGAAAACATTCAGTACTTC

v_call: TRBV6-1
j_call: TRBJ1-2
d_call: .
clone_size: .
cdr3_aa: CASSEATNYGYTF
cdr3_nt: TGTGCCAGCAGTGAAGCTACTAACTATGGCTACACCTTC

v_call: TRBV21-1
j_call: TRBJ1-6
d_call: .
clone_size: .
cdr3_aa: CASSGSLLGFHSPLHF
cdr3_nt: TGTGCCAGCAGCGGTTCCTTACTGGGCTTTCATTCACCCCTCCACTTT

v_call: TRBV19
j_call: TRBJ2-2
d_call: .
clone_size: .
cdr3_aa: CASSIDRTGELFF
cdr3_nt: TGTGCCAGTAGTATAGATCGTACCGGGGAGCTGTTTTTT

v_call: TRBV5-8
j_call: TRBJ2-7
d_call: .
clone_size: once
cdr3_aa: CASSGTLAAEPHDEQYF
cdr3_nt: TGTGCCAGCAGCGGTACGCTGGCGGCAGAACCACACGACGAGCAGTACTTC

v_call: TRBV15
j_call: TRBJ1-1
d_call: .
clone_size: .
cdr3_aa: CATSKASPNTEAFF
cdr3_nt: TGTGCCACCAGTAAAGCCTCACCTAACACTGAAGCTTTCTTT

v_call: TRBV7-2
j_call: TRBJ1-5
d_call: TRBD1
clone_size: few
cdr3_aa: CASSSQGDQPQHF
cdr3_nt: TGTGCCAGCAGCTCGCAGGGGGATCAGCCCCAGCATTTT